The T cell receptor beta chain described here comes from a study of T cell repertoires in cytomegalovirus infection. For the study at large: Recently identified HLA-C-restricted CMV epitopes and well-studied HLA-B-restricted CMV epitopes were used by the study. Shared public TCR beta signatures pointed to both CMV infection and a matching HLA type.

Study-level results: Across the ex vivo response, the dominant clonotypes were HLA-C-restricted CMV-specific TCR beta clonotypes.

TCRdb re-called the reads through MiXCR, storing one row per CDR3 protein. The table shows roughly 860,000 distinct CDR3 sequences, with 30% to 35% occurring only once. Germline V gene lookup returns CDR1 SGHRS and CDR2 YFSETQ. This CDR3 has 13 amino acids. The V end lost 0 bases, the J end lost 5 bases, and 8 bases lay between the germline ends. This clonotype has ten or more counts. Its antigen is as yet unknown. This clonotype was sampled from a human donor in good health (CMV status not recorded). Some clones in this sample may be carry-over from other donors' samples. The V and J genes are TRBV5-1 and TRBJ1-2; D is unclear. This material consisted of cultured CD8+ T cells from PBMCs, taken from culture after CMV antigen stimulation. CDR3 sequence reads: CASSLEQTYGYTF. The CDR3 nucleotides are TGCGCCAGCAGCTTGGAACAGACATATGGCTACACCTTC.